One TCR beta chain is described in this entry. Its antigen remains unidentified. The sample is drawn from a study of CD8+ T cells in alopecia areata. General study findings and limits: Lesional scalp, notably in alopecia totalis/universalis, had clonality above that of normal scalp.

The CDR3 totals 12 residues. V lost 4 bases and J 2 bases, leaving 5 bases between the germline ends. CDR1 and CDR2 (germline): GTSNPN, SVGIG (reference sequence). Sequencing used cDNA as its template, made by extracting RNA and reverse transcribing it. Profiled with immunoSEQ multiplex PCR; TCRdb holds only in-frame clones, not every one. The sample lists roughly 150,000 clones; more than 45% were seen once. From alopecia areata patients, lesional scalp punch biopsies and peripheral blood were collected. PBMCs provided sorted CD4+ and CD8+ T cells. J is TRBJ2-2 and V is TRBV30; D is undetermined. This material consisted of CD8+ T cells sorted from blood, taken at week 0. The sequence came from a human donor with alopecia areata. The CDR3, as DNA: TGTGCCTGGACTCTTAACACCGGGGAGCTGTTTTTT. It yields the protein CAWTLNTGELFF. Drawing the rest from reference TRBV30 and TRBJ2-2, the complete variable domain is SQTIHQWPATLVQPVGSPLSLECTVEGTSNPNLYWYRQAAGRGLQLLFYSVGIGQISSEVPQNLSASRPQDRQFILSSKKLLLSDSGFYLCAWTLNTGELFFGEGSRLTVL.